The next 6 T cell receptor beta chains were all read from a single sample in a study of CD8 T cells in ankylosing spondylitis. Study-wide points: Ankylosing spondylitis blood appeared to carry a characteristic TCR beta motif of several highly homologous variants.

One entry per CDR3 protein, called by TCRdb with MiXCR from the 5' RACE reads. Of approximately 400,000 distinct CDR3 sequences listed, roughly 15% were seen once; the top ten hold over 0.9%. Their cognate antigens are unknown. Sequenced sample: blood, either unsorted or a sorted T cell fraction (not recorded which). The receptors originated from a male donor with ankylosing spondylitis.

Ten or more counts support this clonotype. This chain joins TRBV5-6 and TRBJ2-1; the D gene is possibly TRBD2 (6 bases). V was cut by 5 bases and J by 10 bases, with 10 bases left in between. The CDR3 spans 11 residues. Germline V gene sequence: CDR1 SGHDT, CDR2 YYEEEE. In nucleotides, the CDR3 is TGTGCCAGCAGGTTTCGGGGGGAGCAGTTCTTC. Translation gives CASRFRGEQFF.

A word on this clonotype: The junction does not match germline at one end; this may be a read error. CDR3 in DNA: TGTGCCAGCAGAGAAGGGACAGGGAAGAACACCGGGGAGCTGTTTTTT. Translation gives CASREGTGKNTGELFF. The V and J genes are TRBV2 and TRBJ2-2, with TRBD1 matching 9 bases. Germline V CDR1 and CDR2: SNHLY, FYNNEI. CDR3 size: 16 residues.

At least ten counts were recorded for this clonotype. This sequence joins TRBV5-1 and TRBJ1-5; 9 bases agree with TRBD1. The germline V gene encodes CDR1 SGHRS and CDR2 YFSETQ. The CDR3 is 19 amino acids. J was trimmed by 2 bases and V by 7 bases; bases with no gene match: 19. The CDR3 spells CASRITGTGRIVGNQPQHF. The CDR3 region has the DNA TGCGCCAGCCGCATCACCGGGACAGGGAGGATAGTGGGCAATCAGCCCCAGCATTTT. Complete variable domain (other parts from reference TRBV5-1 and TRBJ1-5): KAGVTQTPRYLIKTRGQQVTLSCSPISGHRSVSWYQQTPGQGLQFLFEYFSETQRNKGNFPGRFSGRQFSNSRSEMNVSTLELGDSALYLCASRITGTGRIVGNQPQHFGDGTRLSIL.

The chain has TRBV6-1 and TRBJ2-5, with 9 bases aligning to TRBD1. Germline CDR1 MNHNS, CDR2 SASEGT. V lost 5 bases to trimming and J lost 6 bases; unmatched junction nucleotides: 22. This CDR3 spans 19 amino acids. Here the CDR3 reads CASSLPGQGDSSGSKTQYF. In DNA, the CDR3 is TGTGCCAGCAGTCTTCCGGGACAGGGAGATTCTAGCGGCAGCAAGACCCAGTACTTC.

This clonotype was seen a handful of times. CDR3 in DNA: TGTGCCAGCAGTTTTGAAAGCTACAATCAGCCCCAGCATTTT. Protein sequence: CASSFESYNQPQHF. The J gene is TRBJ1-5, the V gene TRBV12-3 or TRBV12-4, with D unresolved. This CDR3 spans 14 amino acids. Between the trimmed V and J ends, which lost 3 bases and 3 bases, there was a span of 9 bases.

In this sample, this clonotype turned up a few times. This chain links TRBV4-2 with TRBJ2-1; 9 bases align to TRBD2. V lost 4 bases, J lost 5 bases, and 15 bases stayed unmatched. The CDR3 has 18 amino acids. The V gene's germline CDR1 is LGHNA and CDR2 YNFKEQ. CDR3 protein: CASSRQSGDSGRDNEQFF. CDR3 DNA: TGTGCCAGCAGCCGCCAAAGCGGGGATAGCGGGAGAGACAATGAGCAGTTCTTC.